This T cell receptor (beta chain) was recovered during a study of blood T cell repertoires in COVID-19. Turning to the study itself: Material from acute and convalescent COVID-19 was sourced from the United States, Italy and Spain. In each case, the material was cDNA or gDNA derived from T cells, B-cell-depleted T cells, or PBMCs.

The protocol was immunoSEQ multiplex PCR, while the TCRdb copy is restricted to in-frame clones and leaves out a portion. The table has about 230,000 clones, approximately 88% seen once. V lost 0 bases and J lost 2, with 9 bases in between. The CDR3 sequence is 15 residues long. Germline-derived CDR1 and CDR2 are SGHNT and YYREEE (reference sequence). Sequencing used peripheral blood. This chain uses TRBV5-4 with TRBJ2-1, with a possible D match to TRBD2 (5 bases). The TCR was taken from a man aged 35-49 years with acute or convalescent COVID-19. CDR3 in amino acids: CASSLGGSTYNEQFF. The CDR3 bases are TGTGCCAGCAGCTTGGGAGGGAGCACCTACAATGAGCAGTTCTTC.